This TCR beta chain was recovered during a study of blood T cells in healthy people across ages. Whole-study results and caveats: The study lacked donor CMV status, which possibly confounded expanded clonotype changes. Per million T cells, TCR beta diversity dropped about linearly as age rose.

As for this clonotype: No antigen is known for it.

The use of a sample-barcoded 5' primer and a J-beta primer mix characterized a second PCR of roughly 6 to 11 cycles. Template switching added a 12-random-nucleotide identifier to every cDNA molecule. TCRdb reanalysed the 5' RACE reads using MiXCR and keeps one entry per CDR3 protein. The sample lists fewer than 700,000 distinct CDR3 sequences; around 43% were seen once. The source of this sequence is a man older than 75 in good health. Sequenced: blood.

The CDR3 DNA reads as TGTGCCAGCAGCTTAGGATATGGGACAGGGTATCACGAGCAGTACTTC. Its protein is CASSLGYGTGYHEQYF. The chain combines TRBV7-9 with TRBJ2-7, with 9 bases matching TRBD1. V lost 1 base and J lost 5; bases outside the gene matches: 9. This CDR3 has 16 residues. CDR1 and CDR2 (germline): SEHNR, FQNEAQ (reference sequence). Based on the CDR3 plus reference TRBV7-9 and TRBJ2-7, the full variable domain is DTGVSQNPRHKITKRGQNVTFRCDPISEHNRLYWYRQTLGQGPEFLTYFQNEAQLEKSRLLSDRFSAERPKGSFSTLEIQRTEQGDSAMYLCASSLGYGTGYHEQYFGPGTRLTVT.